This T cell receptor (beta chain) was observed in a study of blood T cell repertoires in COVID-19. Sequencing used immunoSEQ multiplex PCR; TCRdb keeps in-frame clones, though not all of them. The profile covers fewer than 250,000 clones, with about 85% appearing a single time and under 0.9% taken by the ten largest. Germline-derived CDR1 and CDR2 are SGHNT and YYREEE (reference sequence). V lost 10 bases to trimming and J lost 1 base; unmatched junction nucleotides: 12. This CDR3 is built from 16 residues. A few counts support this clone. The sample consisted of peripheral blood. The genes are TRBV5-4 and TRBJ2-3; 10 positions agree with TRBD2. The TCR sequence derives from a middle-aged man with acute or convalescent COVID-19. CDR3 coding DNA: TGTGCCGGTACTAGCGGGAAGGCGTGGGGCACAGATACGCAGTATTTT. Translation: CAGTSGKAWGTDTQYF.